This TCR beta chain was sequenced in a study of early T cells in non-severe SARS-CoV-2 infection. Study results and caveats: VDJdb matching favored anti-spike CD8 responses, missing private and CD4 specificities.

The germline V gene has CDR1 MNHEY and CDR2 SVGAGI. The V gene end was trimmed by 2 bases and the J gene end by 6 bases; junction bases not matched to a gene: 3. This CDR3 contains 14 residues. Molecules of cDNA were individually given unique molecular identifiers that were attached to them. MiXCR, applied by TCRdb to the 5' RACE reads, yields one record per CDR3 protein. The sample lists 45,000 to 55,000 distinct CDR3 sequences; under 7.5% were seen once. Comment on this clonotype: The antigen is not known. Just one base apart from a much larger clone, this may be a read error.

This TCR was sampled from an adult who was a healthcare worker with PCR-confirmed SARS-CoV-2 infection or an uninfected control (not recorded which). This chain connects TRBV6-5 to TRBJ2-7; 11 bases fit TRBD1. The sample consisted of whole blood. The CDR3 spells CASSYAGQGAEQYF. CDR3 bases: TGTGCCAGCAGTTACGCCGGACAGGGGGCCGAGCAGTACTTC.